These 9 T cell receptor beta chains originate from one sample sequenced in a study of T cells in narcolepsy. Clones were read by immunoSEQ multiplex PCR, and TCRdb kept only the in-frame ones, dropping some. This sample has approximately 2,600 clones, with 20% to 30% found just once. Their antigen targets remain unknown. Sample: cultured CD4+ T cells from cerebrospinal fluid. Receptor source: a human donor with narcolepsy.

This clone was seen a few times. The chain joins TRBV6-5 to TRBJ1-6; D call uncertain. CDR1 MNHEY and CDR2 SVGAGI come from the germline V gene. V gave up 7 bases and J gave up 9 bases, with 13 bases separating them. There are 13 residues in the CDR3. Here the CDR3 DNA reads TGTGCCAGCATCCTTGAGAGGGCTTCACCCCTCCACTTT. Amino acids: CASILERASPLHF.

The chain's CDR3 is CASSVGQGGYEQYF. The CDR3 coding sequence is TGTGCCAGCAGCGTGGGACAGGGGGGCTACGAGCAGTACTTC. J is TRBJ2-7 and V is TRBV6-6, with TRBD1 matching over 11 bases. Germline CDR1 MNHNY, CDR2 SVGAGI (reference sequence). This CDR3 is 14 amino acids long. The junction had 4 bases not matched to a gene; V was cut back by 6 bases and J by 3 bases.

The gene calls are TRBV9 and TRBJ2-7; 11 bases map to TRBD1. This CDR3 has 15 residues. J lost 4 bases, V lost 4 bases, and 7 bases had no gene match. CDR1 and CDR2 from the germline V gene are SGDLS and YYNGEE. The CDR3 nucleotides read TGTGCCAGCAGCTTAGTGGGACAGGGGGGATACGAGCAGTACTTC. Protein: CASSLVGQGGYEQYF.

The chain links TRBV11-2 to TRBJ1-4; weak D call: TRBD1 (5 bases). The CDR3 has 15 residues. Germline-derived CDR1 and CDR2 are SGHAT and FQNNGV. V was shortened by 2 bases and J by 6 bases, with 13 bases between the two germline ends. The CDR3 region is CASSLSGRVDEKLFF. The DNA of the CDR3 is TGTGCCAGCAGCTTATCGGGGCGCGTGGATGAAAAACTGTTTTTT.

The chain is built from TRBV7-5 and TRBJ2-7; the table's D call of TRBD2 was not tested on the DNA. TRBV7-5 is a recognized pseudogene. This CDR3 has 13 residues. The CDR3 protein is CASSSHAAYEQYF. As DNA, the CDR3 is TGTGCCAGCAGCTCTCACGCGGCCTACGAGCAGTACTTC.

This clone came up a few times. The gene calls are TRBV6-6 and TRBJ1-2; maybe TRBD1 (5 bases). Trimming left V 7 bases short and J 6 bases short, with 24 bases between. Germline V gene sequence: CDR1 MNHNY, CDR2 SVGAGI (reference sequence). The CDR3 is 16 amino acids. The CDR3 here is CASTASLQGGADGYTF. The CDR3 nucleotides read TGTGCCAGCACCGCATCACTCCAGGGAGGTGCGGATGGCTACACCTTC.

The chain is built from TRBV6-6 and TRBJ1-5; D is undetermined. The CDR3 loop spans 14 amino acids. The germline CDR1 and CDR2 sequences are MNHNY and SVGAGI (reference sequence). V was pared by 6 bases and J by 4 bases, with 13 bases between. In nucleotides, the CDR3 is TGTGCCAGCAGAATACACGGAGGTAATCAGCCCCAGCATTTT. This codes for CASRIHGGNQPQHF.

This chain links TRBV7-9 with TRBJ2-3; 9 bases agree with TRBD2. V shed 7 bases, J shed 4 bases, and the junction held 9 bases outside the gene matches. Germline assignment: CDR1 SEHNR and CDR2 FQNEAQ (reference sequence). The CDR3 extends over 15 amino acids. In DNA, the CDR3 is TGTGCCAGCACCTTCCTCAGCGGGAGGCCAGATACGCAGTATTTT. Translation gives CASTFLSGRPDTQYF.

This clone is judged large. J is TRBJ1-2 and V is TRBV19; 8 nucleotides line up with TRBD1. V was clipped by 6 bases and J by 10 bases; unmatched bases: 7. The CDR3 length is 12 residues. In germline, CDR1 is LNHDA, CDR2 SQIVND (reference sequence). The CDR3 DNA follows: TGTGCCAGTAGACGGACAGGGTGGGACTACACCTTC. This gives the protein CASRRTGWDYTF.